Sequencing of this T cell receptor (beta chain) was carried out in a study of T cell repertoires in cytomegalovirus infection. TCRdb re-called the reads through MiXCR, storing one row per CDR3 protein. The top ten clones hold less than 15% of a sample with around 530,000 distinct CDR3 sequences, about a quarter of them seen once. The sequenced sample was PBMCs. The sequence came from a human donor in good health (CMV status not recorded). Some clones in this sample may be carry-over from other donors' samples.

For the CDR3, the DNA is TGTGCCAGCCTTGAGCGGGCTTCATCCGAGCAGTACTTC. Translation: CASLERASSEQYF. V and J are TRBV7-2 and TRBJ2-7; D perhaps matches TRBD2 (6 bases). The germline V and J ends were trimmed by 8 bases and 6 bases, with 17 bases remaining between them. Germline CDR1 reads SGHTA; CDR2 reads FQGNSA. The CDR3 covers 13 residues.